This TCR beta chain was captured in a study of OX40 agonist ivuxolimab in advanced cancers. Clones were sequenced by immunoSEQ multiplex PCR, and TCRdb holds only the in-frame ones, with some missing. The profile shows about 68,000 clones, roughly nine tenths of them singletons. The sample here was CD4+ or CD8+ T cells sorted from blood, taken in a trial of the OX40 agonist ivuxolimab. The clonotype comes from an adult with an advanced solid tumor such as melanoma, head and neck, liver or kidney cancer.

The CDR3 bases are TGTGCCACCAGCACAGGCTTTTGGGATACGCAGTATTTT. This sequence encodes CATSTGFWDTQYF. This chain connects TRBV15 to TRBJ2-3; D is unresolved. Per the germline V gene, CDR1 is LNHNV and CDR2 is YYDKDF (reference sequence). The V end was cut by 4 bases, the J end by 6 bases, with 11 bases between. The CDR3 extends over 13 amino acids.